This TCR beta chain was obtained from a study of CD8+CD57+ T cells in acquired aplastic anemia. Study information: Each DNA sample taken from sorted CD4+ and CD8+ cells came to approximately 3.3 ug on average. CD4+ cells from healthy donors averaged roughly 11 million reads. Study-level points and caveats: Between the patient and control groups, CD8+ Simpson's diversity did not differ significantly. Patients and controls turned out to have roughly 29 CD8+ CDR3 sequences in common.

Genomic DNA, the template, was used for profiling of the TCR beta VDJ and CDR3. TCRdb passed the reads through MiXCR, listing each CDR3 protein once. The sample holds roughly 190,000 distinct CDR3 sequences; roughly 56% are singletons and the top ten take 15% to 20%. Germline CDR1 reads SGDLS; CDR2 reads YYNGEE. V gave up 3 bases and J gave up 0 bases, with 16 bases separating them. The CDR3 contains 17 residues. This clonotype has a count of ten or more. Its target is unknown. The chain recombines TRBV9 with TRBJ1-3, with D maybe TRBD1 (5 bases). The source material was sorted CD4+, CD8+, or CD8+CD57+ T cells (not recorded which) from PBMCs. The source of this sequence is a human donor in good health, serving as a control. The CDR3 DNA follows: TGTGCCAGCAGCGCCCAAGGGACGACATTCTCTGGAAACACCATATATTTT. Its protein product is CASSAQGTTFSGNTIYF.